Each of the 31 T cell receptor beta chains below was sequenced from the same sample in a study of regulatory T cells. The study, taken as a whole, reports: Hydrophobic residues at CDR3 positions 6 and 7 were enriched in conventional CD4+ T cells of CD3G-deficient patients.

Amplification used 52 TRBV primers and 13 TRBJ primers. TCRdb's copy holds only in-frame clones and misses some; the assay was immunoSEQ multiplex PCR. The sample holds some 30,000 clones; 93% are singletons and the top ten take around 0.94%. These receptors have no identified antigens. The sequenced sample was conventional CD4+ T cells sorted from blood. Source of these receptors: a child aged 2-15 years with CD3G deficiency.

This chain uses TRBV6-5 with TRBJ2-7; 7 bases match TRBD1. Germline values: CDR1 MNHEY, CDR2 SVGAGI. With V trimmed by 0 bases and J by 3 bases, 8 bases remained unmatched. The CDR3 covers 16 residues. CDR3 nucleotide sequence: TGTGCCAGCAGTTACTCGAGTAACCGACAGGGCTACGAGCAGTACTTC. This codes for CASSYSSNRQGYEQYF.

The chain recombines TRBV6-1 with TRBJ1-2, with D hard to call. The length of the CDR3 is 13 residues. CDR1 is MNHNS and CDR2 is SASEGT in the germline V gene. V lost 2 bases to trimming and J lost 5 bases, with 9 bases between them. The CDR3: CASSETTWYGYTF. In nucleotides, the CDR3 is TGTGCCAGCAGTGAAACAACCTGGTATGGCTACACCTTC.

The chain carries TRBV5-1 and TRBJ2-6, with D tentatively TRBD1 (5 bases). With 5 bases removed from V and 2 bases from J, the gap between germline ends came to 8 bases. Germline V gene data show CDR1 as SGHRS and CDR2 as YFSETQ. The CDR3 has 14 residues. The DNA of the CDR3 is TGCGCCAGCAGTATAGGGGCTGGGGCCAACGTCCTGACTTTC. Its translation is CASSIGAGANVLTF.

The genes are TRBV6-1 and TRBJ2-7, with TRBD2 matching 10 bases. CDR3 length: 14 residues. Germline V gene sequence: CDR1 MNHNS, CDR2 SASEGT. The J segment lost 4 bases and the V segment lost 6 bases, leaving 6 bases of the junction unmatched. As DNA, the CDR3 is TGTGCCAGCAGAGCTAGCGGGAGAGCGTACGAGCAGTACTTC. Translating it yields CASRASGRAYEQYF.

The chain joins TRBV6-6 to TRBJ1-5; D ambiguous. The CDR3 contains 13 residues. The germline V gene has CDR1 MNHNY and CDR2 SVGAGI (reference sequence). Trimming removed 2 bases from V and 6 bases from J, with 8 bases in between. The CDR3 loop reads CASSYPPGQPQHF. The CDR3 DNA follows: TGTGCCAGCAGTTACCCTCCGGGTCAGCCCCAGCATTTT.

The chain uses TRBV5-1 and TRBJ2-7, with a tentative D call TRBD2 (5 bases). The CDR3 totals 14 residues. The germline V gene has CDR1 SGHRS and CDR2 YFSETQ. With 3 bases removed from V and 7 bases from J, the gap between germline ends came to 17 bases. This chain's CDR3 is CASSSTGNGVEQYF. Here the CDR3 DNA reads TGCGCCAGCAGCTCGACGGGCAACGGGGTGGAGCAGTACTTC. Based on the CDR3 plus reference TRBV5-1 and TRBJ2-7, the full variable domain is KAGVTQTPRYLIKTRGQQVTLSCSPISGHRSVSWYQQTPGQGLQFLFEYFSETQRNKGNFPGRFSGRQFSNSRSEMNVSTLELGDSALYLCASSSTGNGVEQYFGPGTRLTVT.

This sequence joins TRBV7-8 and TRBJ2-3; D is possibly TRBD1 (5 bases). V lost 5 bases and J 3 bases, leaving 12 bases between the germline ends. Looked up from germline, CDR1 is SGHVS and CDR2 is FQNEAQ. The CDR3 loop spans 14 amino acids. The CDR3 here is CASSASSGTDTQYF. For the CDR3, the DNA is TGTGCCAGCAGCGCAAGCTCAGGGACAGATACGCAGTATTTT.

The chain links TRBV28 to TRBJ2-6, with TRBD1 matching 7 bases. The CDR3 spans 17 residues. V trimming: 3 bases; J trimming: 4 bases; junction bases outside the gene matches: 9. The V gene's germline CDR1 is MDHEN and CDR2 SYDVKM. CDR3 nucleotides: TGTGCCAGCAGTTTGCCCGAAACAGGGGCCGGGGCCAACGTCCTGACTTTC. It is translated as CASSLPETGAGANVLTF.

This clone was observed once. V and J are TRBV28 and TRBJ2-5, with 7 bases identical to TRBD1. This CDR3 is 16 amino acids long. The V gene's germline CDR1 is MDHEN and CDR2 SYDVKM. Trimming removed 5 bases from V and 4 bases from J; junction bases left unmatched: 13. The DNA of the CDR3 is TGTGCCAGCAGTCCTGCGCAGGGGGTGCCCGGAGAGACCCAGTACTTC. Translation: CASSPAQGVPGETQYF. The entire variable domain, with the rest obtained from reference TRBV28 and TRBJ2-5, is as follows: DVKVTQSSRYLVKRTGEKVFLECVQDMDHENMFWYRQDPGLGLRLIYFSYDVKMKEKGDIPEGYSVSREKKERFSLILESASTNQTSMYLCASSPAQGVPGETQYFGPGTRLLVL.

This chain connects TRBV28 to TRBJ2-3; D call uncertain. Germline V gene data show CDR1 as MDHEN and CDR2 as SYDVKM. The CDR3 runs to 12 residues. V lost 8 bases and J lost 0, with 6 bases in between. CDR3 sequence (DNA): TGTGCCAGCGGACCAAGCACAGATACGCAGTATTTT. The encoded protein is CASGPSTDTQYF.

The chain is built from TRBV28 and TRBJ1-1; D may be TRBD1 (6 bases). The CDR3 is 14 residues long. Germline CDR1 reads MDHEN; CDR2 reads SYDVKM. Trimming removed 5 bases at V and 1 base at J, with 11 bases between. The CDR3 bases are TGTGCCAGCAGTGCCGGGACAACGAACACTGAAGCTTTCTTT. Protein: CASSAGTTNTEAFF.

The V call is TRBV28, the J call TRBJ2-7; TRBD1 matches at 11 bases. This CDR3 has 13 residues. Germline CDR1 and CDR2: MDHEN and SYDVKM. Germline trimming cut 6 bases from V and 5 bases from J; bases unmatched to any gene: 3. The CDR3 nucleotides read TGTGCCAGCAGGAGGACAGGGGGCCACGAGCAGTACTTC. Protein sequence: CASRRTGGHEQYF.

This chain uses TRBV6-1 with TRBJ2-7; D is unclear. The CDR3 totals 14 residues. Germline CDR1 reads MNHNS; CDR2 reads SASEGT. V was cut by 1 base and J by 6 bases, with 13 bases left in between. The CDR3 reads CASSEGVLKGEQYF. CDR3 in DNA: TGTGCCAGCAGTGAAGGGGTCTTGAAGGGCGAGCAGTACTTC.

This CDR3 is CASSLGAGGDEQFF. Written as DNA, the CDR3 is TGCGCCAGCAGCTTAGGAGCGGGAGGAGATGAGCAGTTCTTC. The chain links TRBV5-1 to TRBJ2-1, with 9 bases identical to TRBD2. Trimming took 2 bases from V and 8 from J; bases not matched to a gene: 5. Germline V CDR1 and CDR2: SGHRS, YFSETQ. CDR3 length equals 14 residues.

The CDR3 region is CASSLRADDEQFF. The DNA for the CDR3 is TGTGCCAGCAGTCTCCGGGCGGATGATGAGCAGTTCTTC. The chain couples TRBV28 to TRBJ2-1, with unresolved D. This CDR3 is built from 13 residues. CDR1 and CDR2 (germline): MDHEN, SYDVKM. The V gene lost 5 bases and the J gene lost 8 bases, with 13 bases spanning the gap.

This sequence joins TRBV7-9 and TRBJ2-5; D ambiguous. CDR3 size: 13 residues. The V gene lost 2 bases and the J gene lost 5 bases, with 9 bases spanning the gap. From germline, CDR1 is SEHNR and CDR2 FQNEAQ (reference sequence). The CDR3 DNA reads as TGTGCCAGCAGCTTATACGCCGGGGAGACCCAGTACTTC. Translating gives CASSLYAGETQYF.

The V call is TRBV28, the J call TRBJ1-5; D might be TRBD1 (6 bases). Trimming left V 6 bases short and J 4 bases short, with 19 bases between. Germline CDR1 and CDR2: MDHEN and SYDVKM. The CDR3 extends over 16 amino acids. The CDR3 loop reads CASSPSGAGLNQPQHF. The CDR3 bases are TGTGCCAGCAGCCCCTCGGGGGCCGGACTGAATCAGCCCCAGCATTTT.

The chain employs TRBV10-2 and TRBJ2-6; no firm D call. Germline V gene data show CDR1 as WSHSY and CDR2 as SAAADI. The V gene lost 7 bases and the J gene lost 1 base, with 5 bases spanning the gap. The CDR3 sequence is 13 residues long. The CDR3: CASTVSGANVLTF. CDR3 bases: TGCGCCAGCACCGTGTCTGGGGCCAACGTCCTGACTTTC.

The gene calls are TRBV28 and TRBJ1-2, with 8 bases that match TRBD1. This CDR3 contains 14 residues. The germline gives CDR1 MDHEN, CDR2 SYDVKM. V gave up 4 bases and J gave up 4 bases; unmatched junction bases: 5. CDR3 in DNA: TGTGCCAGCAGTTATCACAGGGGGGGCTATGGCTACACCTTC. Its translation: CASSYHRGGYGYTF.

The chain is built from TRBV28 and TRBJ1-1, with D hard to call. The CDR3 is 13 residues long. In germline, CDR1 is MDHEN, CDR2 SYDVKM. Trimming left V 5 bases short and J 1 base short, with 8 bases between. The CDR3 loop is CASSPWENTEAFF. The CDR3 nucleotides are TGTGCCAGCAGTCCCTGGGAGAACACTGAAGCTTTCTTT.

The genes are TRBV5-1 and TRBJ2-7; TRBD1 matches at 9 bases. From germline, CDR1 is SGHRS and CDR2 YFSETQ. The CDR3 covers 13 residues. V dropped 3 bases and J dropped 6; count of bases not matched to a gene: 4. The CDR3: CASSSDRGSEQYF. The CDR3 DNA is TGCGCCAGCAGCTCGGACAGGGGTAGCGAGCAGTACTTC. Filled out from reference TRBV5-1 and TRBJ2-7, the complete variable domain reads KAGVTQTPRYLIKTRGQQVTLSCSPISGHRSVSWYQQTPGQGLQFLFEYFSETQRNKGNFPGRFSGRQFSNSRSEMNVSTLELGDSALYLCASSSDRGSEQYFGPGTRLTVT.

V gene TRBV28 combines with J gene TRBJ1-4; D is possibly TRBD1 (5 bases). Germline V gene lookup returns CDR1 MDHEN and CDR2 SYDVKM. V lost 6 bases, J lost 9 bases, and 17 bases lay in between. The length of the CDR3 is 14 residues. The CDR3 protein is CASSLTVDLQKLFF. CDR3 nucleotide sequence: TGTGCCAGCAGCCTGACAGTGGACTTGCAAAAACTGTTTTTT. The complete variable domain, with remaining parts taken from reference TRBV28 and TRBJ1-4, reads DVKVTQSSRYLVKRTGEKVFLECVQDMDHENMFWYRQDPGLGLRLIYFSYDVKMKEKGDIPEGYSVSREKKERFSLILESASTNQTSMYLCASSLTVDLQKLFFGSGTQLSVL.

This sequence joins TRBV6-1 and TRBJ2-7; weak D call: TRBD2 (6 bases). Germline CDR1 MNHNS, CDR2 SASEGT. The length of the CDR3 is 14 residues. Trimming took 6 bases from V and 4 from J, leaving 16 bases between them. DNA of the CDR3: TGTGCCAGCAGCATGACTAGTGGGCCATACGAGCAGTACTTC. Amino acid sequence: CASSMTSGPYEQYF.

V is TRBV5-6 and J is TRBJ2-1; 12 bases align to TRBD2. The V and J ends lost 5 bases and 7 bases, in that order; junction bases with no gene match: 4. This CDR3 region has 14 residues. Germline loops: CDR1 SGHDT, CDR2 YYEEEE. The CDR3: CASRGGLAGNEQFF. CDR3 coding DNA: TGTGCCAGCAGAGGAGGACTAGCGGGGAATGAGCAGTTCTTC.

The chain has TRBV10-3 and TRBJ1-1, with D possibly matching TRBD1 (6 bases). V was pared by 10 bases and J by 6 bases, with 18 bases between. Germline lookup yields CDR1 ENHRY and CDR2 SYGVKD. CDR3 length: 13 amino acids. The CDR3 DNA is TGTGCCACCGCCGACAGGATCAACGCTGAAGCTTTCTTT. As protein: CATADRINAEAFF.

The chain uses TRBV28 and TRBJ1-5; D unclear. CDR3 length: 15 residues. Trimming removed 5 bases at V and 1 base at J, with 12 bases between. The germline V gene has CDR1 MDHEN and CDR2 SYDVKM. The CDR3: CASSPGEESNQPQHF. The CDR3, as DNA: TGTGCCAGCAGTCCTGGCGAGGAGAGCAATCAGCCCCAGCATTTT.

The gene calls are TRBV28 and TRBJ2-7, with D possibly being TRBD1 or TRBD2 (5 bases each). The ends were cut back, 8 bases at V and 0 bases at J, with 11 bases in the middle. The V gene's germline CDR1 is MDHEN and CDR2 SYDVKM. This CDR3 region has 13 residues. The chain's CDR3 is CASGGGSSYEQYF. For the CDR3, the DNA is TGTGCCAGCGGGGGTGGTTCCTCCTACGAGCAGTACTTC. The complete variable domain, with remaining parts taken from reference TRBV28 and TRBJ2-7, reads DVKVTQSSRYLVKRTGEKVFLECVQDMDHENMFWYRQDPGLGLRLIYFSYDVKMKEKGDIPEGYSVSREKKERFSLILESASTNQTSMYLCASGGGSSYEQYFGPGTRLTVT.

This chain links TRBV6-6 with TRBJ2-4; D unclear. Trimming took 8 bases from V and 9 from J, leaving 17 bases between them. Germline CDR1 reads MNHNY; CDR2 reads SVGAGI (reference sequence). This CDR3 is built from 13 residues. The CDR3 sequence: CASGRQTEGIQYF. DNA of the CDR3: TGTGCCAGCGGCCGGCAGACCGAAGGCATTCAGTACTTC.

This chain links TRBV10-2 with TRBJ1-2; no clear D gene. This CDR3 is 13 amino acids long. The germline V gene has CDR1 WSHSY and CDR2 SAAADI. Between the trimmed V and J ends, which lost 4 bases and 1 base, there was a span of 7 bases. The CDR3 nucleotides are TGCGCCAGCAGTGTAGCTTTTAACTATGGCTACACCTTC. It specifies CASSVAFNYGYTF.

The CDR3 spells CASDDAGGLGYGYTF. The CDR3 DNA reads TGTGCCAGCGACGACGCAGGGGGCTTAGGCTATGGCTACACCTTC. This rearrangement joins TRBV28 to TRBJ1-2; 8 bases match TRBD1. CDR1 is MDHEN, CDR2 SYDVKM, per germline. The trim removed 8 bases at V and 4 bases at J, leaving 12 bases unmatched. CDR3 size: 15 residues.

This chain's CDR3 is CASSPQGNTGELFF. The CDR3 nucleotides read TGTGCCAGCAGCCCACAGGGAAACACCGGGGAGCTGTTTTTT. V usage is TRBV6-1 and J usage is TRBJ2-2, with a tentative D call TRBD1 (6 bases). Germline assignment: CDR1 MNHNS and CDR2 SASEGT. Between the trimmed V and J ends, which lost 6 bases and 2 bases, there was a span of 10 bases. The CDR3 spans 14 residues.